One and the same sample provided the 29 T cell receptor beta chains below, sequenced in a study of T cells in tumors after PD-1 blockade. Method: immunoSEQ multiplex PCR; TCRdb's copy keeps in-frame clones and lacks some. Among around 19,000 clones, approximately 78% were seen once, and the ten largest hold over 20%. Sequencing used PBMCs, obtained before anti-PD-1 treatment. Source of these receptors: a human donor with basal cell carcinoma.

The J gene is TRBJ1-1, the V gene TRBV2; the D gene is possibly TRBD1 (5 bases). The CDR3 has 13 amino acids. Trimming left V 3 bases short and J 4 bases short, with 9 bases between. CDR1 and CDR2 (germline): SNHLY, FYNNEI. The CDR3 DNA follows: TGTGCCAGCAGTGAGGCCAGGGTCACTGAAGCTTTCTTT. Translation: CASSEARVTEAFF. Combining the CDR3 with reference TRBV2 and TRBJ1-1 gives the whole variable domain EPEVTQTPSHQVTQMGQEVILRCVPISNHLYFYWYRQILGQKVEFLVSFYNNEISEKSEIFDDQFSVERPDGSNFTLKIRSTKLEDSAMYFCASSEARVTEAFFGQGTRLTVV.

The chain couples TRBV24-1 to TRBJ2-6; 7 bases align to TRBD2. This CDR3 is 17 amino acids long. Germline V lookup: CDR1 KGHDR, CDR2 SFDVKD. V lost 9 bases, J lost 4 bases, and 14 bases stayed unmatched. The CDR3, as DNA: TGTGCCACCTGTGCGGCGGGGGAGGGTTCCGGGGCCAACGTCCTGACTTTC. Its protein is CATCAAGEGSGANVLTF.

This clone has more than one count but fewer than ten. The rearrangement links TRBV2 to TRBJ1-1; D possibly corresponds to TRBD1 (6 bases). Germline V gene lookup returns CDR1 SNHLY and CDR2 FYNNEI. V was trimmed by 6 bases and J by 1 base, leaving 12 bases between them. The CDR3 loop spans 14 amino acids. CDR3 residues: CASSPQGRNTEAFF. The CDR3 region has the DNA TGTGCCAGCAGCCCACAGGGAAGGAACACTGAAGCTTTCTTT.

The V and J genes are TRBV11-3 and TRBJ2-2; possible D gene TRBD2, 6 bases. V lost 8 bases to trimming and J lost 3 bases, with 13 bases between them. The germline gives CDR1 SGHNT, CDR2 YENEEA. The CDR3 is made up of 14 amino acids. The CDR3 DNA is TGTGCCAGCGGCCGGGGGAGCGACACCGGGGAGCTGTTTTTT. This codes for CASGRGSDTGELFF.

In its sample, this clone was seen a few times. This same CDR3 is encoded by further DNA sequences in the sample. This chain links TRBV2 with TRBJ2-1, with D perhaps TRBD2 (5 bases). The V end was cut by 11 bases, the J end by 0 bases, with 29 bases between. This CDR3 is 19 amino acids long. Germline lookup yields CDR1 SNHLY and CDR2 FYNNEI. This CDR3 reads CARCDGWARVGSSYNEQFF. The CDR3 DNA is TGTGCCCGCTGTGATGGGTGGGCGCGGGTGGGGAGCTCCTACAATGAGCAGTTCTTC.

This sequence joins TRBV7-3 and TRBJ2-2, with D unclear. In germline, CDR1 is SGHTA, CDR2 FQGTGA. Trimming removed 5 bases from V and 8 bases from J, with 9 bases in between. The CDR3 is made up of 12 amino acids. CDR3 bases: TGTGCCAGCAGCACGTACGGAGGGGAGCTGTTTTTT. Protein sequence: CASSTYGGELFF. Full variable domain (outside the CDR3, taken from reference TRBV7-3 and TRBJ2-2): GAGVSQTPSNKVTEKGKYVELRCDPISGHTALYWYRQSLGQGPEFLIYFQGTGAADDSGLPNDRFFAVRPEGSVSTLKIQRTERGDSAVYLCASSTYGGELFFGEGSRLTVL.

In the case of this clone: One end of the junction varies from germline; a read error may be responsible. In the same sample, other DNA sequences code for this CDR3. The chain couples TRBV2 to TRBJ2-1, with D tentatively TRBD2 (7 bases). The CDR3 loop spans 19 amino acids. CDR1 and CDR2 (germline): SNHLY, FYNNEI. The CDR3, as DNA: TGTCCCAGCTGTTATGGGGGGGCGGGGGAGGGGAGCTCCTACAATGAGCAGTTCTTC. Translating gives CPSCYGGAGEGSSYNEQFF.

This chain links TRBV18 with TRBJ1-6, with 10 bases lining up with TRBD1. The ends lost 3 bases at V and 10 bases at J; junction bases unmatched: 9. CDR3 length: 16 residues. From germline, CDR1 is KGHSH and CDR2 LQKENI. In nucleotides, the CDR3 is TGTGCCAGCTCACCGGGGGGACAGGGGAAAGCGTCACCCCTCCACTTT. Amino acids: CASSPGGQGKASPLHF.

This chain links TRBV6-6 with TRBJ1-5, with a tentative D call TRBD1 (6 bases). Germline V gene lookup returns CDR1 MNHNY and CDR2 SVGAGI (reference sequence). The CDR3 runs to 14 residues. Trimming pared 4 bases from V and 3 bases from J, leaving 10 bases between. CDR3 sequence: CASSFRDINQPQHF. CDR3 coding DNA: TGTGCCAGCAGTTTCCGGGACATCAATCAGCCCCAGCATTTT.

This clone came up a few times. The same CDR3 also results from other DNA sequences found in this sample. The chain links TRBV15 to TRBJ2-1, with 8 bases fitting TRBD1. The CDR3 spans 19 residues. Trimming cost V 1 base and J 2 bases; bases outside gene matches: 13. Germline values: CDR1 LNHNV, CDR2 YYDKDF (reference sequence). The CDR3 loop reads CATSRGHPRDRRPYNEQFF. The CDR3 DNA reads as TGTGCCACCAGCAGAGGGCACCCCCGGGACAGGAGACCCTACAATGAGCAGTTCTTC.

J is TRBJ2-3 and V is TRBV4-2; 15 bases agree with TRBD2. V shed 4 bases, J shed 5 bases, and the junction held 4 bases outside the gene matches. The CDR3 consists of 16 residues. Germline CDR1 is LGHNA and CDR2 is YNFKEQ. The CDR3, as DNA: TGTGCCAGCAGCCGGACTAGCGGGGGGGCCGGAGATACGCAGTATTTT. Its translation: CASSRTSGGAGDTQYF.

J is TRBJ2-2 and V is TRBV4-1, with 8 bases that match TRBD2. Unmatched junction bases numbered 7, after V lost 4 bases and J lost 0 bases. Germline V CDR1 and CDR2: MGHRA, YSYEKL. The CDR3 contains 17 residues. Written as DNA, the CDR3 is TGCGCCAGCAGCCCCCGGGGTAGCGGGGCGAACACCGGGGAGCTGTTTTTT. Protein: CASSPRGSGANTGELFF.

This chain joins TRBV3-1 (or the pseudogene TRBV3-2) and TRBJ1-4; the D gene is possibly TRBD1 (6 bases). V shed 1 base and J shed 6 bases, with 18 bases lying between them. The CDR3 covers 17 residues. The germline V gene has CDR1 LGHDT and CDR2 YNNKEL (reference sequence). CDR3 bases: TGTGCCAGCAGCCAAGTACTCGGTGTGGGGGCGCATGAAAAACTGTTTTTT. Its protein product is CASSQVLGVGAHEKLFF.

The CDR3 protein is CASSALGGRGVGAQETQYF. DNA for the CDR3: TGTGCCAGCAGCGCCCTCGGGGGGCGGGGCGTCGGGGCCCAAGAGACCCAGTACTTC. This chain links TRBV9 with TRBJ2-5; D perhaps matches TRBD2 (7 bases). Between the trimmed V and J ends, which lost 3 bases and 1 base, there was a span of 25 bases. CDR1 SGDLS and CDR2 YYNGEE come from the germline V gene. The CDR3 runs 19 residues.

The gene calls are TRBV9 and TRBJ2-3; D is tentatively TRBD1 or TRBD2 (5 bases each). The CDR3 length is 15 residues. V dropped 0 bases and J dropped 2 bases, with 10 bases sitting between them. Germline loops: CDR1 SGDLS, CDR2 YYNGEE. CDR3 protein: CASSVGMGPTDTQYF. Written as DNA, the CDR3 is TGTGCCAGCAGCGTAGGTATGGGACCCACAGATACGCAGTATTTT.

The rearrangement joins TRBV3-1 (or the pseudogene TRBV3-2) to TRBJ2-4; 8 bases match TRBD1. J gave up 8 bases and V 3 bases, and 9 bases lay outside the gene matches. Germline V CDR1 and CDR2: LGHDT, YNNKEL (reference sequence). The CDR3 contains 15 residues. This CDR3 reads CASSHNPGGEDIQYF. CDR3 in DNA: TGTGCCAGCAGCCACAACCCAGGGGGCGAGGACATTCAGTACTTC.

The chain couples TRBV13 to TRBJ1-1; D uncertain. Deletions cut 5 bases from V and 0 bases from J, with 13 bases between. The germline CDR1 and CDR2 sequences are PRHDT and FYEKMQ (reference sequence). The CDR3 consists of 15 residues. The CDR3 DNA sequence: TGTGCCAGCAGCGCTTACAGCCAGCTGAACACTGAAGCTTTCTTT. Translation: CASSAYSQLNTEAFF.

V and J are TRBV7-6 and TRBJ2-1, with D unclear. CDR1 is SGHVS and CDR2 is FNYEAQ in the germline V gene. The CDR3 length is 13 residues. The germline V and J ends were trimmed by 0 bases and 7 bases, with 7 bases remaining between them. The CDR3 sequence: CASSLAMLNEQFF. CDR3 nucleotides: TGTGCCAGCAGCTTAGCGATGTTGAATGAGCAGTTCTTC.

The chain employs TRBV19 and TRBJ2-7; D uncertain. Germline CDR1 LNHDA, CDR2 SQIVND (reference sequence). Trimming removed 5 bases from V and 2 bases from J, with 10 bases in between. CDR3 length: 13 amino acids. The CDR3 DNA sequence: TGTGCCAGTAGTGACCATTCAACCTACGAGCAGTACTTC. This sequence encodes CASSDHSTYEQYF.

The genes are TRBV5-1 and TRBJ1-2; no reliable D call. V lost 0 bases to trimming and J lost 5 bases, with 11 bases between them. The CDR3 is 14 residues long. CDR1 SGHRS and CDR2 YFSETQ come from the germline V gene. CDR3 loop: CASSLDLELYGYTF. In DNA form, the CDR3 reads TGCGCCAGCAGCTTGGATCTGGAACTGTATGGCTACACCTTC.

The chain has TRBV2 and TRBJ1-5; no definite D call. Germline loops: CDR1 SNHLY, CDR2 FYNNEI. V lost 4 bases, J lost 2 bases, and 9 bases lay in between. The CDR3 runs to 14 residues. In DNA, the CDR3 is TGTGCCAGCAGTGGCCTCAGGCGCAATCAGCCCCAGCATTTT. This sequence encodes CASSGLRRNQPQHF.

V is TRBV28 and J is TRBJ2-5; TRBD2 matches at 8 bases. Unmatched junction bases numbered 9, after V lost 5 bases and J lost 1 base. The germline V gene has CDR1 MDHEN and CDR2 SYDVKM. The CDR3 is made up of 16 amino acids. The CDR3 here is CASSLLTTSAQETQYF. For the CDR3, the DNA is TGTGCCAGCAGTCTCCTCACGACTAGCGCCCAAGAGACCCAGTACTTC. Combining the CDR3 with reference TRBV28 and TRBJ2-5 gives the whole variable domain DVKVTQSSRYLVKRTGEKVFLECVQDMDHENMFWYRQDPGLGLRLIYFSYDVKMKEKGDIPEGYSVSREKKERFSLILESASTNQTSMYLCASSLLTTSAQETQYFGPGTRLLVL.

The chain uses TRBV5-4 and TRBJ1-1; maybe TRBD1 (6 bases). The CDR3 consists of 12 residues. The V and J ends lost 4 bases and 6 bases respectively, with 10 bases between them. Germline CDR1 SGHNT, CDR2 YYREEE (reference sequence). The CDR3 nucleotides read TGTGCCAGCAGCCGAGGGGGGCCTGAAGCTTTCTTT. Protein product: CASSRGGPEAFF. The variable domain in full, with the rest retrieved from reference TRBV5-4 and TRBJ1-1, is ETGVTQSPTHLIKTRGQQVTLRCSSQSGHNTVSWYQQALGQGPQFIFQYYREEENGRGNFPPRFSGLQFPNYSSELNVNALELDDSALYLCASSRGGPEAFFGQGTRLTVV.

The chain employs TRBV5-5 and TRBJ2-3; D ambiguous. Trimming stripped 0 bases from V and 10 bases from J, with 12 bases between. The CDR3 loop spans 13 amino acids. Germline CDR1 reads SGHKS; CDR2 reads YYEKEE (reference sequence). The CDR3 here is CASSLEGSRPQYF. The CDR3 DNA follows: TGTGCCAGCAGCTTGGAAGGCAGTCGCCCGCAGTATTTT.

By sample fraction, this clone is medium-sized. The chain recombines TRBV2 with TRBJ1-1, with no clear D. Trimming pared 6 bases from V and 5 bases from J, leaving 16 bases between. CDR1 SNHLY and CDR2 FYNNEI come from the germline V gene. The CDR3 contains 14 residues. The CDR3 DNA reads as TGTGCCAGCAGGGGATCGACACTCGGGACTGAAGCTTTCTTT. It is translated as CASRGSTLGTEAFF. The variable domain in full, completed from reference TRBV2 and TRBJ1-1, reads EPEVTQTPSHQVTQMGQEVILRCVPISNHLYFYWYRQILGQKVEFLVSFYNNEISEKSEIFDDQFSVERPDGSNFTLKIRSTKLEDSAMYFCASRGSTLGTEAFFGQGTRLTVV.

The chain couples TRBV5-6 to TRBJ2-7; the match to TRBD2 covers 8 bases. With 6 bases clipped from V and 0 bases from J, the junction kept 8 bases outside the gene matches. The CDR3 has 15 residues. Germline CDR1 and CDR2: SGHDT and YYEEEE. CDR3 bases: TGTGCCAGCATCTCGGTGAGCGGGAGCTCCTACGAGCAGTACTTC. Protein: CASISVSGSSYEQYF. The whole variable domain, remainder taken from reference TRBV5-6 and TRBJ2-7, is DAGVTQSPTHLIKTRGQQVTLRCSPKSGHDTVSWYQQALGQGPQFIFQYYEEEERQRGNFPDRFSGHQFPNYSSELNVNALLLGDSALYLCASISVSGSSYEQYFGPGTRLTVT.

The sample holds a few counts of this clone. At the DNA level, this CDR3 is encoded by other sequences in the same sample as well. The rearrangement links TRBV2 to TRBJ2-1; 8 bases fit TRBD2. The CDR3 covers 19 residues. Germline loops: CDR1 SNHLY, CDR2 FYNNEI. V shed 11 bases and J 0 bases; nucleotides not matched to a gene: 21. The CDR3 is CACCYGGARVGSSYNEQFF. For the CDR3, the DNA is TGTGCCTGCTGTTACGGGGGGGCGCGGGTGGGGAGCTCCTACAATGAGCAGTTCTTC.

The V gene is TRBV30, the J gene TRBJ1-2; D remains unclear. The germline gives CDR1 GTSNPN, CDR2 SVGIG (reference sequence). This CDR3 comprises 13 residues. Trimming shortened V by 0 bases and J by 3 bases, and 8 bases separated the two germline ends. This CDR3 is CAWSVQVDYGYTF. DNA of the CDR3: TGTGCCTGGAGTGTACAAGTCGACTATGGCTACACCTTC.

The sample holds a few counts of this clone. The CDR3 spells CASSLSPGRPFYEQFF. The CDR3 nucleotides read TGTGCCAGCAGTTTATCGCCGGGAAGGCCCTTCTATGAGCAGTTCTTC. J is TRBJ2-1 and V is TRBV28, with a tentative D call TRBD2 (5 bases). The CDR3 has 16 amino acids. The germline gives CDR1 MDHEN, CDR2 SYDVKM. Trimming shortened V by 1 base and J by 8 bases, and 18 bases separated the two germline ends.